This T cell receptor beta chain was sequenced in a study of T cell repertoires in cytomegalovirus infection. The wider study: Recently identified HLA-C-restricted CMV epitopes and well-studied HLA-B-restricted CMV epitopes were used by the study. Public TCR beta signatures marked donors with CMV infection and the matching HLA.

The CDR3 sequence is 15 residues long. In germline, CDR1 is SNHLY, CDR2 FYNNEI. The trim removed 6 bases at V and 8 bases at J, leaving 8 bases unmatched. This clonotype was seen a handful of times. The antigen is unknown. General study findings and limits: Accumulated public TCR beta family frequency recognized individuals carrying CMV together with the relevant HLA. Dominant in the ex vivo response were TCR beta clonotypes restricted by HLA-C and specific for CMV.

TCRdb reanalysed the reads using MiXCR and keeps one entry per CDR3 protein. Of fewer than 1,000,000 distinct CDR3 sequences in the sample, around 32% were seen once. This chain joins TRBV2 and TRBJ2-1; the match to TRBD2 covers 12 bases. This specimen was cultured CD8+ T cells from PBMCs, taken from culture after CMV antigen stimulation. The sequence derives from a human donor in good health (CMV status not recorded). Some clones in this sample may be carry-over from other donors' samples. The CDR3 nucleotides read TGTGCCAGCAGATCTCTAGCGGGGGGGCGCGATGAGCAGTTCTTC. This encodes CASRSLAGGRDEQFF.